Here is one T cell receptor beta chain with its context. Memory CD4+ cells were the fraction left after CD45RA+ naive selection. Some clones are missing from TCRdb's copy, which holds only in-frame ones; the method was immunoSEQ multiplex PCR. The table shows 2,100,000 or so clones, with nearly 97% occurring only once. This sample is drawn from a study of shared clonotypes between healthy human individuals. Sequencing used naive CD4+ T cells sorted from blood. Subset noted: CD45RA+ positively selected. The clonotype was recovered from a man aged 18 to 29 in good health.

Here the CDR3 DNA reads TGTGCCAGCAGCAGAGGGACAGTTGAAGCTTTCTTT. Its translation: CASSRGTVEAFF. The chain joins TRBV7-8 to TRBJ1-1; TRBD1 matches at 7 bases. This CDR3 is built from 12 residues. Germline CDR1 SGHVS, CDR2 FQNEAQ. Losses at the gene ends were 5 bases for V and 7 bases for J; bases not matched to a gene: 4. The whole variable domain, filled in from reference TRBV7-8 and TRBJ1-1, reads GAGVSQSPRYKVAKRGQDVALRCDPISGHVSLFWYQQALGQGPEFLTYFQNEAQLDKSGLPSDRFFAERPEGSVSTLKIQRTQQEDSAVYLCASSRGTVEAFFGQGTRLTVV.